This T cell receptor (beta chain) originates from a study of shared clonotypes between healthy human individuals. Study-level findings and limits: Several donors had around 5% of their naive CD4 clonotypes in common.

Regarding this clone: Its antigen remains unknown.

In the sorted-subset replicate PCRs, around 0.2 ug DNA, 25,000 to 30,000 T cell genomes, was used. Assay used: immunoSEQ multiplex PCR; TCRdb lists only in-frame clones, some missing. The sample records 1,400,000 or so clones, approximately 98.5% being singletons. Trimming removed 6 bases from V and 5 bases from J; junction bases left unmatched: 5. The CDR3 covers 12 residues. Germline CDR1 reads SQVTM; CDR2 reads ANQGSEA. CD4+ cell separation produced CD45RA+ naive and CD45RA-negative memory subsets. V usage is TRBV29-1 and J usage is TRBJ2-7, with 9 positions matching TRBD1. The sequenced material came from naive CD4+ T cells sorted from blood. As to subset: CD45RA+ positively selected. The source of this sequence is a man aged 25 to 40 in good health. CDR3 sequence (DNA): TGCAGCGTCCGGGACAGGGCCCACGAGCAGTACTTC. Its protein product is CSVRDRAHEQYF.